This T cell receptor beta chain came from a study of regulatory T cells in long-lasting Graves disease. This CDR3 is 14 amino acids long. Germline V gene lookup returns CDR1 SNHLY and CDR2 FYNNEI. With V trimmed by 6 bases and J by 6 bases, 6 bases remained unmatched. Many counts were recorded for this clonotype. Both iRepertoire HTBI primers and Arm-PCR of CDR3 regions were used to build the TCR beta libraries. Study processing details: Taken together, the samples had 62 TRBV and roughly 14 TRBJ segments identified. TCRdb reprocessed the multiplex PCR reads via MiXCR and lists one record per CDR3 protein. TCRdb's processing, not the authors', yielded these V and J calls. The profile shows approximately 560,000 distinct CDR3 sequences, 16% of them singletons. Time point defined: newly diagnosed GD, antithyroid drugs for less than 3 months. Preparation of the TCR library used RNA extracted from PBMCs.

The same sample was also studied in work on T cells in Graves' hyperthyroidism and ophthalmopathy.

The sequencing used peripheral blood mononuclear cells (PBMCs), collected at new diagnosis, from a patient treated with antithyroid drugs. The rearrangement uses TRBV2 and TRBJ2-1; 9 bases match TRBD2. The origin of this receptor is a man aged 18 to 29 with Graves disease. CDR3 nucleotide sequence: TGTGCCAGCAGAACAGATAGCGGGAGCAATGAGCAGTTCTTC. Translating gives CASRTDSGSNEQFF.